The 17 T cell receptor beta chains below were found in one sample sequenced in a study of low-dose radiotherapy and immunotherapy resistance in tumors. Time point denoted: after trial treatment. Sample treatment: LDRT plus nivolumab, ipilimumab, low-dose cyclophosphamide and aspirin (RACIN trial). Primers targeting TRAV and TRBV primed first-strand cDNA, covering alpha and beta chains. With a constant-region primer and a V-primer adapter, TCRs were subjected to about 20 PCR cycles of amplification. Each CDR3 protein gets one entry after TCRdb re-called the reads with MiXCR. The profile shows roughly 100,000 distinct CDR3 sequences, around 20% of them singletons. The specimen comprised PBMCs, sampled after low-dose radiotherapy plus immunotherapy. All receptors come from a male donor with prostate cancer.

This clonotype was picked up many times. The gene calls are TRBV13 and TRBJ2-1; 7 nucleotides agree with TRBD2. V trimming: 5 bases; J trimming: 1 base; junction bases outside the gene matches: 14. The CDR3 covers 18 residues. CDR1 is PRHDT, CDR2 FYEKMQ, per germline (reference sequence). The CDR3 DNA is TGTGCCAGCAGCCCTACGCGATGGCTAGCGGTTTCCTACAATGAGCAGTTCTTC. Translating it yields CASSPTRWLAVSYNEQFF.

The chain couples TRBV2 to TRBJ2-4; D not resolved. Germline V gene data show CDR1 as SNHLY and CDR2 as FYNNEI. The V end was cut by 9 bases, the J end by 6 bases, with 18 bases between. The CDR3 totals 14 residues. In DNA form, the CDR3 reads TGTGCCAGTTGGACGCCTCGTGGGGTAAACATTCAGTACTTC. It codes for CASWTPRGVNIQYF. Filled out from reference TRBV2 and TRBJ2-4, the complete variable domain reads EPEVTQTPSHQVTQMGQEVILRCVPISNHLYFYWYRQILGQKVEFLVSFYNNEISEKSEIFDDQFSVERPDGSNFTLKIRSTKLEDSAMYFCASWTPRGVNIQYFGAGTRLSVL.

This clonotype was counted ten times or more. The CDR3 DNA reads TGCGCCAGCAGTGGTGATGGGTATCAGCCCCAGCATTTT. The encoded protein is CASSGDGYQPQHF. V gene TRBV10-2 combines with J gene TRBJ1-5; D not certain. The CDR3 sequence is 13 residues long. Per germline, CDR1 WSHSY and CDR2 SAAADI. V lost 4 bases to trimming and J lost 5 bases, with 9 bases between them.

At least ten counts were recorded for this clonotype. The V gene is TRBV6-2 or TRBV6-3, the J gene TRBJ2-5, with TRBD1 matching over 7 bases. Germline loops: CDR1 MNHEY, CDR2 SVGEGT. The CDR3 is 16 amino acids. The V gene end was trimmed by 4 bases and the J gene end by 4 bases; junction bases not matched to a gene: 12. CDR3 in DNA: TGTGCCAGCAGTTCTTTGACAGGGAGTGGGGCAGAGACCCAGTACTTC. Translated: CASSSLTGSGAETQYF.

There are many counts of this clonotype. The chain uses TRBV4-1 and TRBJ2-1, with D perhaps TRBD1 (6 bases). CDR3 size: 13 residues. The ends were cut back, 3 bases at V and 10 bases at J, with 13 bases in the middle. Germline V gene sequence: CDR1 MGHRA, CDR2 YSYEKL. CDR3 residues: CASSHVNREEQFF. CDR3 DNA: TGCGCCAGCAGCCATGTTAACAGGGAAGAGCAGTTCTTC.

This clonotype has at least ten counts. The chain uses TRBV5-4 and TRBJ1-1; the D gene is possibly TRBD1 (6 bases). The CDR3 consists of 13 residues. Per germline, CDR1 SGHNT and CDR2 YYREEE (reference sequence). The ends were cut back, 1 base at V and 4 bases at J, with 8 bases in the middle. The CDR3 DNA follows: TGTGCCAGCAGCTTGATAGGGGGCACTGAAGCTTTCTTT. Amino acid sequence: CASSLIGGTEAFF. The full variable domain, rest sourced from reference TRBV5-4 and TRBJ1-1, is ETGVTQSPTHLIKTRGQQVTLRCSSQSGHNTVSWYQQALGQGPQFIFQYYREEENGRGNFPPRFSGLQFPNYSSELNVNALELDDSALYLCASSLIGGTEAFFGQGTRLTVV.

The sample holds many counts of this clonotype. The chain combines TRBV12-3 or TRBV12-4 with TRBJ2-3, with TRBD2 as a possible D gene (5 bases). The CDR3 loop spans 16 amino acids. The V end was cut by 6 bases, the J end by 9 bases, with 25 bases between. The CDR3 bases are TGTGCCAGCAGCCTCTTGCGGGCCGGAAAGGATCGGACGCAGTATTTT. Residues: CASSLLRAGKDRTQYF.

This clonotype occurred many times. This chain links TRBV10-2 with TRBJ1-5; possible D gene TRBD1, 6 bases. The CDR3 spans 16 residues. From germline, CDR1 is WSHSY and CDR2 SAAADI. The V end was cut by 1 base, the J end by 0 bases, with 10 bases between. The CDR3 DNA is TGCGCCAGCAGTGAGTTGACAGGAAATAGCAATCAGCCCCAGCATTTT. It codes for CASSELTGNSNQPQHF.

Ten or more counts support this clonotype. The chain joins TRBV25-1 to TRBJ1-1; D is unclear. The CDR3 length is 12 residues. Trimming removed 5 bases from V and 8 bases from J, with 12 bases in between. Germline CDR1 MGHDK, CDR2 SYGVNS. DNA for the CDR3: TGTGCCAGCAGTCGACCCAGCGGAGAAGCTTTCTTT. Its protein product is CASSRPSGEAFF.

This clonotype was observed many times. CDR3 in amino acids: CASSLLDSTDTQYF. The CDR3 region has the DNA TGCGCCAGCAGCTTGTTGGACAGTACAGATACGCAGTATTTT. The chain is built from TRBV5-1 and TRBJ2-3; maybe TRBD1 (6 bases). This CDR3 contains 14 residues. V lost 1 base, J lost 3 bases, and 9 bases lay in between. Germline CDR1 is SGHRS and CDR2 is YFSETQ.

This clonotype was counted at least ten times. The chain links TRBV5-8 to TRBJ2-7; TRBD2 matches at 8 bases. This CDR3 spans 15 amino acids. V shed 4 bases and J 2 bases; nucleotides not matched to a gene: 8. Germline V gene sequence: CDR1 SGHTS, CDR2 YDEGEE. The CDR3 nucleotides are TGTGCCAGCAGCAGAACAGCGGGGGTTCCCTACGAGCAGTACTTC. It translates to CASSRTAGVPYEQYF.

As regards this clonotype: A far larger clone is one nucleotide away, so this likely arose from a read error. The rearrangement uses TRBV7-1 and TRBJ2-7; 7 bases map to TRBD2. TRBV7-1 is labeled an ORF, and its function is uncertain. V lost 8 bases to trimming and J lost 5 bases; unmatched junction nucleotides: 18. The CDR3 covers 16 residues. CDR3 DNA sequence: TGTGCCAGCGGCCCCATGAGGAGCGGGGTCGTGAACGAGCAGTACTTC. It encodes CASGPMRSGVVNEQYF.

This clonotype has at least ten counts. The CDR3 sequence: CASSLLALYEQYF. CDR3 coding DNA: TGTGCCAGCAGCTTGTTAGCCCTTTACGAGCAGTACTTC. V usage is TRBV5-8 and J usage is TRBJ2-7, with D hard to call. The germline V gene encodes CDR1 SGHTS and CDR2 YDEGEE. V lost 1 base, J lost 4 bases, and 9 bases lay in between. CDR3 length: 13 residues.

Worth noting for this clonotype: A far larger clone is only one base removed, so a read error is likely. CDR3 nucleotide sequence: TGTGCCAGCAGCACCGCCCAGGGGCAGCCAAGAGCCTACGAGCAGTACTTC. This codes for CASSTAQGQPRAYEQYF. The chain is built from TRBV7-2 and TRBJ2-7; possible D gene TRBD1, 6 bases. From germline, CDR1 is SGHTA and CDR2 FQGNSA. Trimming cost V 5 bases and J 2 bases, with 22 bases left between them. The CDR3 is 17 amino acids. The full variable domain, rest sourced from reference TRBV7-2 and TRBJ2-7, is GAGVSQSPSNKVTEKGKDVELRCDPISGHTALYWYRQSLGQGLEFLIYFQGNSAPDKSGLPSDRFSAERTGGSVSTLTIQRTQQEDSAVYLCASSTAQGQPRAYEQYFGPGTRLTVT.

This clonotype was observed a single time. The V call is TRBV12-5, the J call TRBJ2-2; 7 nucleotides match TRBD1. CDR3 length: 13 residues. Germline V gives CDR1 LGHNT, CDR2 FRNRAP. In nucleotides, the CDR3 is TGTGCCACAGACAGGGAAAACACCGGGGAGCTGTTTTTT. As protein: CATDRENTGELFF.

The table lists this clonotype with many counts. V is TRBV7-2 and J is TRBJ2-3; either TRBD1 or TRBD2 may fit D (6 bases each). Germline lookup yields CDR1 SGHTA and CDR2 FQGNSA. The CDR3 consists of 14 residues. Trimming stripped 5 bases from V and 4 bases from J, with 13 bases between. The CDR3 DNA reads as TGTGCCAGCAGCCGGGGGCCTGGATCAGATACGCAGTATTTT. It is translated as CASSRGPGSDTQYF.

Ten or more counts support this clonotype. The chain carries TRBV20-1 and TRBJ2-1, with 13 bases identical to TRBD2. Germline CDR1 reads DFQATT; CDR2 reads SNEGSKA (reference sequence). The V segment lost 5 bases and the J segment 4 bases; nucleotides outside the gene matches: 11. This CDR3 contains 17 residues. CDR3 sequence (DNA): TGCAGTGCTTTCGGACTAGCGGGGGCCTCATCGTACAATGAGCAGTTCTTC. Translating gives CSAFGLAGASSYNEQFF.